This T cell receptor (beta chain) originates from a study of Ad26.COV2.S vaccination and SARS-CoV-2 variants. Whole-study findings and limits: Vaccinees reportedly had broad spike-specific CD8+ and CD4+ T cell responses.

Germline assignment: CDR1 SGHAT and CDR2 FQNNGV. Trimming took 5 bases from V and 2 from J, leaving 14 bases between them. This CDR3 has 15 residues. Treatment meaning: roughly 18 received Ad26.COV2.S at low or high dose, single or two shots; five or six received placebo; per-sample allocation not given. Collection of samples fell on day 63 after the first vaccine or placebo injection. Details on this clone: Its antigen is not known.

Sequencing was performed with immunoSEQ multiplex PCR; in TCRdb, only in-frame clones are kept and a portion is missing. This table holds hundreds of thousands of clones, 80% to 90% found once. The chain has TRBV11-2 and TRBJ2-3; no definite D call. Sequences were derived from peripheral blood, sampled in a trial of Ad26.COV2.S vaccine versus placebo. This sequence was found in a person between 18 and 65 years old who received the Ad26.COV2.S COVID-19 vaccine or a placebo. The CDR3 loop reads CASSPPGINTDTQYF. CDR3 DNA sequence: TGTGCCAGCAGCCCCCCGGGTATTAACACAGATACGCAGTATTTT.